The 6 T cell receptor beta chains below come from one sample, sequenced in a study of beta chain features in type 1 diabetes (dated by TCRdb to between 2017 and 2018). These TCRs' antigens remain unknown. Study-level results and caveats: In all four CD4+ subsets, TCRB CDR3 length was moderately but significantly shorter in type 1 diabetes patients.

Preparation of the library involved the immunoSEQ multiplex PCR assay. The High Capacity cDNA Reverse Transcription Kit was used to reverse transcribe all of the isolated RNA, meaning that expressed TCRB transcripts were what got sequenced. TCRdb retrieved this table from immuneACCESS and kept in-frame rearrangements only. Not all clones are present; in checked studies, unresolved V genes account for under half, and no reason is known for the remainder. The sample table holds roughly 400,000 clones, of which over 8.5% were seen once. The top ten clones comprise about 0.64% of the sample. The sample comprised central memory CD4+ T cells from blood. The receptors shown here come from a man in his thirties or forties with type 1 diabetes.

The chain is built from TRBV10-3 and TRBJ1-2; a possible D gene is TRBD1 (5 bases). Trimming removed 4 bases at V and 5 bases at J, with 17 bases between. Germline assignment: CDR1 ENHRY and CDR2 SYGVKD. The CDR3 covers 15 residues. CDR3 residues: CAISGPAGRGYGYTF. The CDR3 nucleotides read TGTGCCATCAGTGGACCCGCTGGCCGGGGGTATGGCTACACCTTC.

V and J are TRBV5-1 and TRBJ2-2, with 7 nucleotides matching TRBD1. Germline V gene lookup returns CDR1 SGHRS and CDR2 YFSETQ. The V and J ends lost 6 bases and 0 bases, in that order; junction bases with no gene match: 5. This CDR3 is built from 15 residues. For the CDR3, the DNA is TGCGCCAGCATCGTCGGGACAGCGAACACCGGGGAGCTGTTTTTT. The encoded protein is CASIVGTANTGELFF.

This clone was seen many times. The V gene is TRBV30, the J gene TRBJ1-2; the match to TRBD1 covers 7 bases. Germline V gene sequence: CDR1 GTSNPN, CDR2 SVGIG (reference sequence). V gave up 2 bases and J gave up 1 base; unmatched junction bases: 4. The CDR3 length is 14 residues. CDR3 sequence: CAWSRTGLNYGYTF. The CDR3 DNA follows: TGTGCCTGGAGTAGGACAGGCCTTAACTATGGCTACACCTTC.

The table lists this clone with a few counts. The CDR3 spells CASSVVGSYEQYF. For the CDR3, the DNA is TGTGCCAGCAGTGTGGTCGGCTCCTACGAGCAGTACTTC. The chain employs TRBV6-1 and TRBJ2-7; D is uncertain. Per germline, CDR1 MNHNS and CDR2 SASEGT. The V gene lost 4 bases and the J gene lost 0 bases, with 7 bases spanning the gap. The CDR3 loop spans 13 amino acids.

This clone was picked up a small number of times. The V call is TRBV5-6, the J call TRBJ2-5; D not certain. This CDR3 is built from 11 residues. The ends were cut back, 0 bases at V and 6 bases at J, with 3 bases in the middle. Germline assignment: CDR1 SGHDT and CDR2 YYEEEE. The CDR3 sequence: CASSLEKTQYF. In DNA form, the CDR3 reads TGTGCCAGCAGCTTGGAGAAGACCCAGTACTTC.

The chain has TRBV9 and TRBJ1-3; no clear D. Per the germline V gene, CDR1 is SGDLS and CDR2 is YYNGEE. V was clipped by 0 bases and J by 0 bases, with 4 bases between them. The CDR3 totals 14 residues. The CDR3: CASSVAGSGNTIYF. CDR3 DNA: TGTGCCAGCAGCGTAGCAGGCTCTGGAAACACCATATATTTT.